The 19 T cell receptor beta chains given below trace back to one sample, sequenced in a study of T cell responses to AZD1222 COVID-19 vaccine. Using immunoSEQ multiplex PCR, the repertoire was profiled, and TCRdb retains in-frame clones only, with some absent. The data contain about 140,000 clones, more than 90% of them singletons. Sequenced here: peripheral blood, sampled on day 0 of AZD1222 vaccination. The receptors come from an adult in good health.

The chain carries TRBV6-1 and TRBJ1-6; 7 bases agree with TRBD1. The CDR3 length is 12 residues. CDR1 and CDR2 (germline): MNHNS, SASEGT. J gave up 11 bases and V 5 bases, and 3 bases lay outside the gene matches. The CDR3 loop is CASSSDRTPLHF. In nucleotides, the CDR3 is TGTGCCAGCAGTTCGGACAGGACACCCCTCCACTTT.

This clone is categorized as medium-sized (0.01 to 0.1%). Other DNA sequences from this sample encode an identical CDR3 as well. J is TRBJ1-1 and V is TRBV6-5; no firm D call. From germline, CDR1 is MNHEY and CDR2 SVGAGI. CDR3 length equals 11 residues. V lost 8 bases to trimming and J lost 1 base, with 5 bases between them. CDR3 nucleotides: TGTGCCAGCGAGGGGAACACTGAAGCTTTCTTT. Residues: CASEGNTEAFF.

V gene TRBV11-2 combines with J gene TRBJ1-2, with 7 positions matching TRBD1. The germline CDR1 and CDR2 sequences are SGHAT and FQNNGV. V shed 5 bases and J 4 bases; nucleotides not matched to a gene: 4. This CDR3 comprises 13 residues. The CDR3 region is CASSPGQTYGYTF. The CDR3 DNA follows: TGTGCCAGCAGCCCGGGACAGACCTATGGCTACACCTTC.

The rearrangement uses TRBV5-1 and TRBJ2-7; D possibly corresponds to TRBD2 (6 bases). V lost 3 bases and J lost 1, with 14 bases in between. The CDR3 sequence is 15 residues long. Germline CDR1 is SGHRS and CDR2 is YFSETQ. The DNA of the CDR3 is TGCGCCAGCAGCTCGCCCCCAGCGGGTTCCTACGAGCAGTACTTC. It encodes CASSSPPAGSYEQYF.

This chain links TRBV7-9 with TRBJ2-1, with 13 bases that match TRBD2. The CDR3 covers 17 residues. Per germline, CDR1 SEHNR and CDR2 FQNEAQ (reference sequence). J gave up 4 bases and V 5 bases, and 8 bases lay outside the gene matches. The CDR3 bases are TGTGCCAGCAGCCCCACGGGACTAGCGGGGCGTTACAATGAGCAGTTCTTC. It translates to CASSPTGLAGRYNEQFF.

The chain carries TRBV25-1 and TRBJ2-1, with a tentative D call TRBD1 (5 bases). This CDR3 spans 12 amino acids. The V gene lost 3 bases and the J gene lost 11 bases, with 11 bases spanning the gap. Germline V gene data show CDR1 as MGHDK and CDR2 as SYGVNS. The CDR3 sequence is CASSDKGYKQFF. The CDR3 region has the DNA TGTGCCAGCAGTGATAAGGGGTATAAGCAGTTCTTC.

The V call is TRBV24-1, the J call TRBJ2-1, with D unclear. Germline V gives CDR1 KGHDR, CDR2 SFDVKD. V was pared by 5 bases and J by 4 bases, with 8 bases between. The length of the CDR3 is 13 residues. CDR3 loop: CATSVGPYNEQFF. In DNA form, the CDR3 reads TGTGCCACCAGTGTTGGGCCATACAATGAGCAGTTCTTC.

This clone showed up just once. CDR3 bases: TGTGCCAGCTTTAGGGACCACGAGCAGTACTTC. Encoded protein: CASFRDHEQYF. J is TRBJ2-7 and V is TRBV28; D possibly matches TRBD1 or TRBD2 (5 bases each). Per germline, CDR1 MDHEN and CDR2 SYDVKM. Trimming removed 8 bases from V and 5 bases from J, with 10 bases in between. CDR3 length: 11 amino acids.

The chain recombines TRBV28 with TRBJ1-2; 7 bases are shared with TRBD1. Germline V lookup: CDR1 MDHEN, CDR2 SYDVKM. V dropped 6 bases and J dropped 3; count of bases not matched to a gene: 10. This CDR3 comprises 15 residues. As DNA, the CDR3 is TGTGCCAGCAGCTCAACAGGGGTTGATGACTATGGCTACACCTTC. The encoded protein is CASSSTGVDDYGYTF.

V gene TRBV7-8 combines with J gene TRBJ2-1, with TRBD2 matching over 8 bases. Germline-derived CDR1 and CDR2 are SGHVS and FQNEAQ. There are 14 residues in the CDR3. V lost 3 bases, J lost 9 bases, and 7 bases stayed unmatched. The CDR3, as DNA: TGTGCCAGCAGCTTTTCCGCGGGAGGTCGTGAGCAGTTCTTC. It is translated as CASSFSAGGREQFF.

The chain links TRBV4-3 to TRBJ2-1; 16 bases fit TRBD2. The CDR3 contains 16 residues. J lost 12 bases, V lost 2 bases, and 7 bases had no gene match. Per the germline V gene, CDR1 is LGHNA and CDR2 is YSLEER. In DNA form, the CDR3 reads TGCGCCAGCAGCCAACCGGGACTAGCGGGAGGGCAGGGGCAGTTCTTC. This gives the protein CASSQPGLAGGQGQFF.

The chain employs TRBV5-5 and TRBJ2-1; D possibly corresponds to TRBD2 (6 bases). Germline V gives CDR1 SGHKS, CDR2 YYEKEE (reference sequence). The germline V and J ends were trimmed by 1 base and 0 bases, with 17 bases remaining between them. The CDR3 is 18 residues long. The CDR3 region is CASSLSPSAGYSYNEQFF. In DNA, the CDR3 is TGTGCCAGCAGCTTGTCGCCCTCGGCGGGGTACTCCTACAATGAGCAGTTCTTC. The variable domain in full, completed from reference TRBV5-5 and TRBJ2-1, reads DAGVTQSPTHLIKTRGQQVTLRCSPISGHKSVSWYQQVLGQGPQFIFQYYEKEERGRGNFPDRFSARQFPNYSSELNVNALLLGDSALYLCASSLSPSAGYSYNEQFFGPGTRLTVL.

The chain combines TRBV9 with TRBJ1-3; D uncertain. Per the germline V gene, CDR1 is SGDLS and CDR2 is YYNGEE. This CDR3 has 17 amino acids. Between the trimmed V and J ends, which lost 0 bases and 0 bases, there was a span of 13 bases. The CDR3: CASSVVPGVSSGNTIYF. CDR3 DNA: TGTGCCAGCAGCGTAGTCCCCGGGGTGAGCTCTGGAAACACCATATATTTT.

V gene TRBV2 combines with J gene TRBJ1-6; unclear D gene. Germline CDR1 reads SNHLY; CDR2 reads FYNNEI. Trimming pared 7 bases from V and 7 bases from J, leaving 5 bases between. The CDR3 has 11 amino acids. CDR3 in DNA: TGTGCCAGCACAGAGAATTCACCCCTCCACTTT. Translated, it gives CASTENSPLHF.

J is TRBJ1-3 and V is TRBV15; D uncertain. Germline V gene lookup returns CDR1 LNHNV and CDR2 YYDKDF (reference sequence). This CDR3 comprises 16 residues. Deletions cut 0 bases from V and 0 bases from J, with 9 bases between. CDR3: CATSRDMSSSGNTIYF. The CDR3 DNA is TGTGCCACCAGCAGAGATATGAGTAGCTCTGGAAACACCATATATTTT.

J is TRBJ2-3 and V is TRBV11-3; 8 bases match TRBD2. In germline, CDR1 is SGHNT, CDR2 YENEEA. The J segment lost 4 bases and the V segment lost 5 bases, leaving 8 bases of the junction unmatched. The CDR3 is 15 amino acids. The CDR3 DNA sequence: TGTGCCAGCAGCCAAGGGCGGGAGGATCCAGATACGCAGTATTTT. Amino acid sequence: CASSQGREDPDTQYF.

CDR3 sequence (DNA): TGCAGCGTTGAAGGTATTAGCGGGAGGTCCAGCGATACGCAGTATTTT. This translates into CSVEGISGRSSDTQYF. This chain connects TRBV29-1 to TRBJ2-3; 10 bases match TRBD2. Unmatched junction bases numbered 10, after V lost 1 base and J lost 6 bases. CDR3 length: 16 residues. The germline gives CDR1 SQVTM, CDR2 ANQGSEA.

The chain is built from TRBV29-1 and TRBJ2-1, with 9 bases aligning to TRBD2. The CDR3 loop spans 16 amino acids. Germline V CDR1 and CDR2: SQVTM, ANQGSEA. With 0 bases clipped from V and 4 bases from J, the junction kept 7 bases outside the gene matches. The DNA for the CDR3 is TGCAGCGTTGAAGAAGGGCTAGCGGGAACTTACAATGAGCAGTTCTTC. It encodes CSVEEGLAGTYNEQFF.

This CDR3 is CALERDTGRGGYTF. The CDR3 DNA reads TGTGCACTGGAACGGGACACGGGTCGGGGTGGCTACACCTTC. The chain combines TRBV28 with TRBJ1-2, with D maybe TRBD1 (6 bases). Germline V gene data show CDR1 as MDHEN and CDR2 as SYDVKM. This CDR3 has 14 amino acids.